Listed here are 16 T cell receptor beta chains from one sample, sequenced in a study of blood T cell repertoires in COVID-19. Generated by immunoSEQ multiplex PCR, the TCRdb table keeps only in-frame clones and is missing some. The repertoire consists of some 150,000 clones, with approximately 86% occurring once and the leading ten covering about 3%. Sequencing input: peripheral blood. The receptor source for this set is a woman aged 40 to 50 with active or convalescent COVID-19.

Only a few counts were recorded for this clone. The chain carries TRBV19 and TRBJ1-1; 7 nucleotides match TRBD1. CDR3 size: 17 residues. Trimming at V came to 5 bases and at J to 2 bases, leaving 14 bases not matched to a gene. CDR1 is LNHDA, CDR2 SQIVND, per germline (reference sequence). CDR3 coding DNA: TGTGCCAGTAGTCCAAGACAGGGAGAGCGACGAAACACTGAAGCTTTCTTT. This sequence encodes CASSPRQGERRNTEAFF.

The chain couples TRBV7-6 to TRBJ2-7; D may be TRBD2 (6 bases). The CDR3 contains 15 residues. V shed 0 bases and J shed 6 bases, with 15 bases lying between them. Germline CDR1 and CDR2: SGHVS and FNYEAQ. The CDR3 DNA reads as TGTGCCAGCAGCTTAGCGAGGGCGGAGGGCCTCGAGCAGTACTTC. Its protein is CASSLARAEGLEQYF.

This clone was seen a few times. The V and J genes are TRBV6-1 and TRBJ1-2; 7 bases map to TRBD1. V dropped 2 bases and J dropped 5; count of bases not matched to a gene: 11. The CDR3 has 16 residues. Germline-derived CDR1 and CDR2 are MNHNS and SASEGT. The CDR3 loop is CASSEWFGQVLYGYTF. CDR3 DNA sequence: TGTGCCAGCAGTGAATGGTTTGGACAGGTTCTATATGGCTACACCTTC.

The chain uses TRBV19 and TRBJ2-6, with D possibly matching TRBD2 (6 bases). This CDR3 has 19 residues. Germline V CDR1 and CDR2: LNHDA, SQIVND (reference sequence). V gave up 3 bases and J gave up 0 bases, with 18 bases separating them. The CDR3 DNA reads as TGTGCCAGTAGTATTCCCGGGGGACGGTTAAACTCTGGGGCCAACGTCCTGACTTTC. This sequence encodes CASSIPGGRLNSGANVLTF.

This chain connects TRBV7-2 to TRBJ1-2; TRBD1 might be the D (6 bases). Trimming shortened V by 0 bases and J by 4 bases, and 15 bases separated the two germline ends. CDR3 length equals 16 residues. The germline CDR1 and CDR2 sequences are SGHTA and FQGNSA. This CDR3 is CASSLAHRATGYGYTF. The CDR3 DNA reads TGTGCCAGCAGCTTAGCGCACAGGGCGACGGGCTATGGCTACACCTTC.

The J gene is TRBJ1-6, the V gene TRBV28; TRBD1 matches at 9 bases. The CDR3 runs 15 residues. CDR1 and CDR2 from the germline V gene are MDHEN and SYDVKM. With 6 bases clipped from V and 10 bases from J, the junction kept 10 bases outside the gene matches. Written as DNA, the CDR3 is TGTGCCAGCAGCACATCTGGGACAGGGAAATCACCCCTCCACTTT. Amino acids: CASSTSGTGKSPLHF.

The rearrangement uses TRBV24-1 and TRBJ2-3; TRBD2 is a possible D gene (6 bases). The CDR3 runs 15 residues. Trimming stripped 1 base from V and 4 bases from J, with 11 bases between. Germline V gene lookup returns CDR1 KGHDR and CDR2 SFDVKD. For the CDR3, the DNA is TGTGCCACCAGTGATTTAGGCGGGGCGCCAGATACGCAGTATTTT. Translating gives CATSDLGGAPDTQYF.

The rearrangement uses TRBV5-1 and TRBJ1-3; TRBD1 might be the D (6 bases). Germline V CDR1 and CDR2: SGHRS, YFSETQ. The CDR3 runs 14 residues. Trimming stripped 3 bases from V and 4 bases from J, with 11 bases between. CDR3 in amino acids: CASSSGGAGNTIYF. In DNA, the CDR3 is TGCGCCAGCAGCTCCGGGGGGGCAGGAAACACCATATATTTT.

The chain recombines TRBV25-1 with TRBJ2-2; TRBD2 might be the D (5 bases). V was pared by 5 bases and J by 3 bases, with 13 bases between. The V gene's germline CDR1 is MGHDK and CDR2 SYGVNS. This CDR3 contains 15 residues. This chain's CDR3 is CASSPVGLYTGELFF. The CDR3 region has the DNA TGTGCCAGCAGTCCTGTTGGACTCTACACCGGGGAGCTGTTTTTT.

The V call is TRBV27, the J call TRBJ1-2; the D is unclear. CDR3 size: 14 residues. CDR1 MNHEY and CDR2 SMNVEV come from the germline V gene (reference sequence). The V end was cut by 6 bases, the J end by 4 bases, with 15 bases between. The CDR3 here is CASSPDGLSYGYTF. CDR3 coding DNA: TGTGCCAGCAGCCCCGATGGGCTGAGCTATGGCTACACCTTC.

The J gene is TRBJ1-1, the V gene TRBV6-5; 9 bases are a match to TRBD1. The length of the CDR3 is 15 residues. V trimming: 2 bases; J trimming: 2 bases; junction bases outside the gene matches: 3. Looked up from germline, CDR1 is MNHEY and CDR2 is SVGAGI. Here the CDR3 DNA reads TGTGCCAGCAGTTACGAACAGGGGGCTAACACTGAAGCTTTCTTT. The encoded protein is CASSYEQGANTEAFF.

The genes are TRBV6-5 and TRBJ1-3; D might be TRBD1 (5 bases). Trimming removed 8 bases at V and 0 bases at J, with 8 bases between. The CDR3 spans 13 residues. Germline assignment: CDR1 MNHEY and CDR2 SVGAGI. The CDR3 coding sequence is TGTGCCAGCGGGGGGGGCTCTGGAAACACCATATATTTT. It translates to CASGGGSGNTIYF.

This clone was recorded once. The chain employs TRBV27 and TRBJ2-2; 7 positions agree with TRBD1. V lost 3 bases and J lost 5; bases outside the gene matches: 6. The CDR3 runs 15 residues. The germline V gene has CDR1 MNHEY and CDR2 SMNVEV (reference sequence). The CDR3 nucleotides are TGTGCCAGCAGTTTTAGACAGGGCGGAACCGGGGAGCTGTTTTTT. Its translation: CASSFRQGGTGELFF.

The V gene is TRBV7-9, the J gene TRBJ1-3; D is uncertain. The ends were cut back, 9 bases at V and 2 bases at J, with 14 bases in the middle. The CDR3 is 14 amino acids. From germline, CDR1 is SEHNR and CDR2 FQNEAQ (reference sequence). CDR3 DNA sequence: TGTGCCAGTATCCTCGGGGAGGCTGGAAACACCATATATTTT. Translated, it gives CASILGEAGNTIYF.

The rearrangement uses TRBV3-1 (or the pseudogene TRBV3-2) and TRBJ2-7; D gene ambiguous. The V gene lost 3 bases and the J gene lost 6 bases, with 6 bases spanning the gap. CDR1 and CDR2 from the germline V gene are LGHDT and YNNKEL (reference sequence). The CDR3 is made up of 11 amino acids. CDR3 amino acids: CASSQASEQYF. The CDR3 region has the DNA TGTGCCAGCAGCCAGGCCTCCGAGCAGTACTTC.

The chain joins TRBV13 to TRBJ2-1; 15 positions match TRBD2. The CDR3 is 16 residues long. With V trimmed by 5 bases and J by 6 bases, 5 bases remained unmatched. The germline gives CDR1 PRHDT, CDR2 FYEKMQ (reference sequence). CDR3 nucleotide sequence: TGTGCCAGCAGCGAGGGACTAGCGGGAGGAGGCAATGAGCAGTTCTTC. Translated, it gives CASSEGLAGGGNEQFF.